These 2 T cell receptor beta chains originate from one sample sequenced in a study of blood T cell repertoires in COVID-19. Libraries were prepared by immunoSEQ multiplex PCR; TCRdb keeps only in-frame clonotypes and omits some of them. The sample has tens of thousands of clones; 82% are singletons. Sequencing input: peripheral blood. These receptors were collected from a human donor with acute or convalescent COVID-19. The donor label of this sample is uncertain.

The chain combines TRBV19 with TRBJ2-5, with 7 bases that match TRBD2. The CDR3 loop spans 15 amino acids. CDR1 and CDR2 from the germline V gene are LNHDA and SQIVND (reference sequence). The V segment lost 6 bases and the J segment 6 bases; nucleotides outside the gene matches: 13. CDR3 loop: CASRGGGRHQKTQYF. The CDR3, as DNA: TGTGCCAGTAGGGGGGGAGGGAGACACCAGAAGACCCAGTACTTC.

This clone occurred once. The V and J genes are TRBV10-2 and TRBJ2-1; D not certain. Germline CDR1 WSHSY, CDR2 SAAADI. The CDR3 consists of 11 residues. Trimming stripped 6 bases from V and 6 bases from J, with 6 bases between. The chain's CDR3 is CASSVLNEQFF. The DNA for the CDR3 is TGCGCCAGCAGCGTCCTCAATGAGCAGTTCTTC.